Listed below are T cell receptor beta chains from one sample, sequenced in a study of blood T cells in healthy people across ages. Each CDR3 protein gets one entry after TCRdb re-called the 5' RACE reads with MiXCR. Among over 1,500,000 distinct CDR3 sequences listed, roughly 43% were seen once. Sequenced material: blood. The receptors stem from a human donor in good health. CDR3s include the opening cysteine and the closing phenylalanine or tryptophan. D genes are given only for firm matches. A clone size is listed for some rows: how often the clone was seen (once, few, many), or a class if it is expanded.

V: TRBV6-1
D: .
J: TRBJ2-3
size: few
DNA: TGTGCCAGCAGTGAATACAGGGAGGGGGGAGATACGCAGTATTTT
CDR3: CASSEYREGGDTQYF

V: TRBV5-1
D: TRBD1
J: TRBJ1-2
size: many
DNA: TGTGCCAGCAGGGACAGGGTCAACTATGGCTACACCTTC
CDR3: CASRDRVNYGYTF

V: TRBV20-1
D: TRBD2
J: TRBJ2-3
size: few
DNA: TGCAGTGCTAGAGATATTAGACTAGCGAGCACAGATACGCAGTATTTT
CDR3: CSARDIRLASTDTQYF

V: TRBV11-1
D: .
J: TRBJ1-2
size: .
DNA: TGTGCCAGCAGCTTCGAGAGTGACTATGGTTACACCTTC
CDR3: CASSFESDYGYTF

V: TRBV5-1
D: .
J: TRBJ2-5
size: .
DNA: TGCGCCAGCAGTTTACAGGACGCGGAAGAGACCCAGTACTTC
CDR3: CASSLQDAEETQYF

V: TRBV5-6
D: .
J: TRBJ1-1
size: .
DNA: TGTGCCAGCAGCTTGGGGATTGGGGGAGAAGCTTTCTTT
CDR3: CASSLGIGGEAFF

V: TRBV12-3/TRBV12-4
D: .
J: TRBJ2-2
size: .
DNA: TGTGCCAGCACTGAGAGGGGAAACACCGGGGAGCTGTTTTTT
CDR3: CASTERGNTGELFF

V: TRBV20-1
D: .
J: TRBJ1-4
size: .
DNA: TGCAGTGCTAGAGATAGTACCTCCGGTGAAAAACTGTTTTTT
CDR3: CSARDSTSGEKLFF

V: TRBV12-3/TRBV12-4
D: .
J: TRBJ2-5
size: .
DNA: TGTGCCAGCAGTTTGGGACACTTTGAAGGGGAGACCCAGTACTTC
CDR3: CASSLGHFEGETQYF

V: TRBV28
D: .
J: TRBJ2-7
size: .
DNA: TGTGCCAGCTGTCGTCGTTTTATGGCCTACGAGCAGTACTTC
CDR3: CASCRRFMAYEQYF

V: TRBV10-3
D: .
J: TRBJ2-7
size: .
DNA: TGTGCCATCAGTAAACTTGACAGTCCTGAAAACTACGAGCAGTACTTC
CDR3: CAISKLDSPENYEQYF

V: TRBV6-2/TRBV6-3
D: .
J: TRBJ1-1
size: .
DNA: TGTGCCAGCAGTTATTTACAAAACACTGAAGCTTTCTTT
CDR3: CASSYLQNTEAFF

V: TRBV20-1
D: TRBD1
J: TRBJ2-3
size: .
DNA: TGCAGTGCTCAATACCGGGACAGAGCCACAGATACGCAGTATTTT
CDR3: CSAQYRDRATDTQYF

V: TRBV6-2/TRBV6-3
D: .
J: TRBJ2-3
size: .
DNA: TGTGCCAGCAGTTACTCTACCCAGGGCCCAGATACGCAGTATTTT
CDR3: CASSYSTQGPDTQYF

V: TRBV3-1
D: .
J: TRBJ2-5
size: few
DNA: TGTGCCAGCAGCCAAGATCGCAATCCCGGGGCCCAGTACTTC
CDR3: CASSQDRNPGAQYF

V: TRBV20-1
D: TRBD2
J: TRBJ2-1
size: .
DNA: TGCAGTGCTAAGCGGGGGGGCCAGAACAATGAGCAGTTCTTC
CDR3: CSAKRGGQNNEQFF

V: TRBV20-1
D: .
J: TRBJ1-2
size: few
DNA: TGCAGTGCTGACCAGACAGGACACTATGGCTACACCTTC
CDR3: CSADQTGHYGYTF

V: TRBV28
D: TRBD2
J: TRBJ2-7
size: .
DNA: TGTGCCAGCAGTCTCGGACTAGCATACGACTACGAGCAGTACTTC
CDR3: CASSLGLAYDYEQYF

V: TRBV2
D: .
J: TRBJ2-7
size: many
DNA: TGTGCCAGCCAGGTTACGAGGGGCTCCTACGAGCAGTACTTC
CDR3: CASQVTRGSYEQYF

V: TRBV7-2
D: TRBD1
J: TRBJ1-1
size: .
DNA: TGTGCCAGCAGCTTAGCGCCGGGACAGAGGAGGAACACTGAAGCTTTCTTT
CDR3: CASSLAPGQRRNTEAFF

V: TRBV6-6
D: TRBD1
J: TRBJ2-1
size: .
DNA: TGTGCCAGCAGCAGAGGGGGGACAGGGAGCAATGAGCAGTTCTTC
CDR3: CASSRGGTGSNEQFF

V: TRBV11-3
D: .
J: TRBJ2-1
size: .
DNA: TGTGCCAGCAGCGCGACGTCCTCCAACAATGAGCAGTTCTTC
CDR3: CASSATSSNNEQFF

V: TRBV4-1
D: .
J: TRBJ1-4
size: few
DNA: TGCGCCAGCAGCCCAGGGATAACTAATGAAAAACTGTTTTTT
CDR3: CASSPGITNEKLFF

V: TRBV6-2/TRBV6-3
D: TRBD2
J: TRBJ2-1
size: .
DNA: TGTGCCAGCAGTGAATACCCTAGCGGGCAGTTCTTC
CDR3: CASSEYPSGQFF

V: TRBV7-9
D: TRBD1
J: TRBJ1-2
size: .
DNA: TGTGCCAGCAGCACCGGGACAGAATATGGCTACACCTTC
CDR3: CASSTGTEYGYTF

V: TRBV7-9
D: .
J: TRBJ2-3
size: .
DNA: TGTGCCAGCAGCGGCCTATCCCTAGATACGCAGTATTTT
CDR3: CASSGLSLDTQYF

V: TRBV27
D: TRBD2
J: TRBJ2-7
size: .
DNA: TGTGCCAGCAGTTACGGGACTAGCGGGTTGTACGTCTACGAGCAGTACTTC
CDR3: CASSYGTSGLYVYEQYF

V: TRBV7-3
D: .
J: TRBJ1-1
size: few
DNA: TGTGCCAGCACCTCGGGGCCCACGCAGAACACTGAAGCTTTCTTT
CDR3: CASTSGPTQNTEAFF

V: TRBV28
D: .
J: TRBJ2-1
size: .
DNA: TGTGCCAGCAGACTGGTGAACAATGAGCAGTTCTTC
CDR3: CASRLVNNEQFF

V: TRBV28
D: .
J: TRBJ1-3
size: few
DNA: TGCGCCACCCATGCCCCGGGACTGAGTTATACTGGAAACACCATATATTTT
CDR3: CATHAPGLSYTGNTIYF